This T cell receptor (beta chain) was sequenced in a study of cytomegalovirus exposure and HLA in healthy donors. TCRdb's table, derived via immunoSEQ multiplex PCR, lists solely in-frame clones and lacks some. The data contain 100,000 to 120,000 clones, about 85% of them singletons. Germline loops: CDR1 LNHDA, CDR2 SQIVND (reference sequence). This CDR3 is built from 15 residues. The J segment lost 3 bases and the V segment lost 3 bases, leaving 3 bases of the junction unmatched. This receptor was identified in a woman aged 18-35 years in good health and CMV-seropositive. This sequence joins TRBV19 and TRBJ2-1, with TRBD2 matching 9 bases. Sequencing was done on a sample of PBMCs. The CDR3 loop is CASSITAGGYNEQFF. CDR3 DNA: TGTGCCAGTAGTATTACAGCGGGGGGCTACAATGAGCAGTTCTTC.